This T cell receptor (beta chain) was sequenced in a study of CXCR3-negative and CXCR3-positive naive CD8 T cells (dated by TCRdb to about 2019). In the study overall: In total, around 150 million TRB reads were obtained, or roughly 1.5 +/- 0.3 million reads per library. TRBV-TRBJ cluster analysis included naive subsets from about 5 donors and memory cells from 3 donors. Data from 11 donors, pooled across two independent experiments, went into the diversity and physicochemical repertoire analyses. Results the study describes overall, beyond this receptor: Both naive subsets had comparably high repertoire diversity, while memory CD8+ T cells had much lower repertoire diversity. TRBV-TRBJ usage was similar between naive CXCR3-negative and CXCR3-positive cells from the same donor, while memory cells showed distinct patterns. Because CXCR3 expression was partially decreased after cryopreservation, freshly isolated PBMCs were used for most assays. TRB CDR3s from CXCR3-positive naive cells showed higher hydrophobicity (lower Kidera factor 4), lower energy, and higher strength and volume indices than CXCR3-negative naive cells. Surface CD5, linked to self-reactivity in mice, was comparable between naive subsets; TCR interaction strength was therefore also inferred from TRB CDR3 physicochemical properties.

Notes on this clonotype: This clone's antigen is unknown.

Reading from cysteine to phenylalanine, the CDR3 counts 14 amino acids. No DNA is recorded. The CDR1 and CDR2 encoded by the germline V gene are SGHTA and FQGTGA. Each CD8+ T cell subset was flow-sorted in triplicate, with over 250,000 cells per subset placed directly into RLT lysis buffer. To exclude memory contaminants, naive CD8+ T cells were stringently defined as CD45RO-CCR7+CD27+CD95-. Peripheral blood mononuclear cells were isolated from buffy coats using standard density gradient centrifugation. A FACSAria III was used to flow-sort naive CXCR3-negative and CXCR3-positive CD8+ T cells. An RNeasy Mini Kit was used to extract total RNA from the sorted cells. Sequencing took place on a NextSeq 550. The Human TCR Profiling Kit (MiLaboratory) was used to prepare UMI-labeled 5' RACE TRB cDNA libraries. cDNA synthesis used the entire amount of extracted RNA, and PCR amplification then used the entire amount of cDNA produced. Libraries were prepared in parallel with an identical number of PCR cycles. Turning to the authors' computational methods: With a minimum of two reads required per UMI, MIGEC and MiXCR pulled out about 53,000 +/- 10,000 unique UMI-labeled TRB cDNA molecules from each library. On average, each library contained approximately 40,000 +/- 10,000 functional in-frame TRB CDR3 nucleotide clonotypes without stop codons. After each sample was downsampled to 5000 UMI-labeled TRB molecules, VDJtools was used to calculate diversity metrics such as normalized Shannon-Wiener and Chao1. Clonotype-size-weighted physicochemical properties of the central five CDR3 residues (interaction energy, strength, volume and Kidera factor 4) were computed in VDJtools. Based on TCRdb reprocessing of the reads, there is one entry per CDR3 protein sequence, and DNA is missing. The authors' filters were not applied to this entry. Per the sample table, the count is tens of thousands of distinct CDR3 sequences. The ten largest clonotypes hold approximately 1.9% of the sample.

This sequence originates from a human donor in good health. Some clones in this sample may be carry-over from other donors' samples. The receptor chain draws on TRBV7-3 and TRBJ2-3; the D gene TCRdb calls, TRBD1, cannot be checked with no DNA. The source material was naive CXCR3- CD8+ T cells from blood. Taken with the paper, the label for cell subset or site translates to: CD45RO-CCR7+CD27+CD95- naive CD8+ T cells lacking CXCR3 (TNR3-). For the CDR3, the sequence is CASSFAGATDTQYF.